This TCR beta chain was identified in a study of shared clonotypes between healthy human individuals. About the study: The cohort had a couple of women and a few men, ages 18 to 49.

Deep was the level used in running the assay. Measured with immunoSEQ multiplex PCR; TCRdb has only the in-frame clones, and not every one. The sample gives approximately 480,000 clones, 60% to 80% of which show up once; about 12% is in the top ten. General study points: Having only a few donors restricted how much genetic and exposure-history diversity was captured.

Germline assignment: CDR1 MDHEN and CDR2 SYDVKM. The trim removed 8 bases at V and 5 bases at J, leaving 9 bases unmatched. The CDR3 covers 14 residues. In the case of this clone: As yet, its antigen is unknown.

The TCR sequence derives from a woman in her forties in good health. Some clones in this sample may be carry-over from other donors' samples. Input material: PBMCs. The chain has TRBV28 and TRBJ2-7; 10 bases line up with TRBD2. The DNA for the CDR3 is TGTGCCAGCTTGGGGACTAGCGATGTCCACGAGCAGTACTTC. Its translation: CASLGTSDVHEQYF. Full variable domain (remainder filled in from reference TRBV28 and TRBJ2-7): DVKVTQSSRYLVKRTGEKVFLECVQDMDHENMFWYRQDPGLGLRLIYFSYDVKMKEKGDIPEGYSVSREKKERFSLILESASTNQTSMYLCASLGTSDVHEQYFGPGTRLTVT.